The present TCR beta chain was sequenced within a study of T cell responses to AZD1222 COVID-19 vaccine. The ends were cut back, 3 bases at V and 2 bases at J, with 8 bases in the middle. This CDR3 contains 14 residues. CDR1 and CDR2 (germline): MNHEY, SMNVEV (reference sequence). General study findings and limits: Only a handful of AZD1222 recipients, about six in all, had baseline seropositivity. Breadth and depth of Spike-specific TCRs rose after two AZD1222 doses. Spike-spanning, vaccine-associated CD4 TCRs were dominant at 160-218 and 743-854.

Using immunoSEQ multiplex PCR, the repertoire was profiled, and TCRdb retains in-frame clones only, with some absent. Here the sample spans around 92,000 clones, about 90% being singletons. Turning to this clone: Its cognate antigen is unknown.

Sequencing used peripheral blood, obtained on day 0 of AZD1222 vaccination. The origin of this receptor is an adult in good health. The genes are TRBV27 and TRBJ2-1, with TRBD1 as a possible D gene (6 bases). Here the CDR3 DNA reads TGTGCCAGCAGTTTCAGGGGAACCTACAATGAGCAGTTCTTC. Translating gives CASSFRGTYNEQFF.